A single sample is the source of the 10 T cell receptor beta chains below, sequenced in a study of HIV-infected children after antiretroviral therapy interruption (dated by TCRdb to between 2018 and 2021). The treatment or condition label for this specimen denotes: PENTA 11 planned treatment interruption arm or continuous ART arm. Library method: 3' RACE. The sample was run on an Illumina MiSeq. To correct PCR amplification bias, TCR libraries were generated from RNA with a 3' RACE protocol that used unique molecular identifiers. TCRdb itself trimmed the public reads at Q25 with fastp, ran MiXCR and retained productive beta chains. Entries that share a CDR3 protein sequence are merged under the most common genes and DNA. The sample data list around 41,000 distinct CDR3 sequences, and over 6% of these were observed just once. The ten largest clones represent approximately 1% of the sample. This material consisted of CD45RA+ CD4+ T cells from PBMCs, pooled from several time points, taken from a donor given antiretroviral therapy, either interrupted or continuous. The cell subset or site label of this sample denotes: naive CD4+ CD45RA+ CD45RO- T cells. The origin of the receptors is a pool of human donors with HIV.

This clonotype was seen many times. The chain carries TRBV6-6 and TRBJ2-7; no clear D gene. The V and J ends lost 8 bases and 0 bases respectively, with 11 bases between them. Germline V gene data show CDR1 as MNHNY and CDR2 as SVGAGI (reference sequence). The CDR3 spans 13 residues. Written as DNA, the CDR3 is TGTGCCAGCGGACGCCTAAGCTCCTACGAGCAGTACTTC. Translation: CASGRLSSYEQYF.

This clonotype came up many times. The chain has TRBV10-3 and TRBJ1-5; no firm D call. Germline loops: CDR1 ENHRY, CDR2 SYGVKD. The CDR3 covers 15 residues. V lost 0 bases, J lost 1 base, and 7 bases lay in between. Here the CDR3 DNA reads TGTGCCATCAGTGAGTCTAGGGTGAGCAATCAGCCCCAGCATTTT. Its protein product is CAISESRVSNQPQHF.

At least ten counts were recorded for this clonotype. The gene calls are TRBV13 and TRBJ2-7; D unresolved. The CDR3 has 12 amino acids. The V gene's germline CDR1 is PRHDT and CDR2 FYEKMQ (reference sequence). Trimming stripped 8 bases from V and 10 bases from J, with 18 bases between. The CDR3 sequence is CASSWEFYEQYF. The DNA of the CDR3 is TGTGCCAGCTCTTGGGAATTCTATGAACAGTACTTC. The whole variable domain, remainder taken from reference TRBV13 and TRBJ2-7, is AAGVIQSPRHLIKEKRETATLKCYPIPRHDTVYWYQQGPGQDPQFLISFYEKMQSDKGSIPDRFSAQQFSDYHSELNMSSLELGDSALYFCASSWEFYEQYFGPGTRLTVT.

This clonotype was seen ten or more times. For the CDR3, the DNA is TGTGCCAGCAGCCAAGCCCATAACTCCTATGAACAGTACTTC. Translated, it gives CASSQAHNSYEQYF. The chain recombines TRBV4-2 with TRBJ2-7; D not certain. Trimming took off 1 base at V and 10 bases at J, with 17 bases between the two ends. CDR1 is LGHNA, CDR2 YNFKEQ, per germline. The CDR3 consists of 14 residues.

This clonotype turned up a few times. The rearrangement uses TRBV10-3 and TRBJ2-3; 9 nucleotides agree with TRBD2. V gave up 2 bases and J gave up 6 bases; unmatched junction bases: 15. This CDR3 region has 18 residues. CDR1 is ENHRY, CDR2 SYGVKD, per germline. Here the CDR3 reads CAISERAGGTPGGDTQYF. In DNA, the CDR3 is TGTGCCATCAGTGAGCGAGCGGGGGGCACCCCTGGAGGGGATACGCAGTATTTT.

V is TRBV5-5 and J is TRBJ2-3; D remains unclear. CDR3 size: 12 residues. CDR1 is SGHKS, CDR2 YYEKEE, per germline (reference sequence). V was shortened by 3 bases and J by 2 bases, with 4 bases between the two germline ends. The CDR3 is CASSYLTDTQYF. CDR3 DNA: TGTGCCAGCAGCTATCTCACAGATACGCAGTATTTT.

The chain couples TRBV4-1 to TRBJ1-6, with D unresolved. This CDR3 comprises 15 residues. Per germline, CDR1 MGHRA and CDR2 YSYEKL. V was clipped by 8 bases and J by 5 bases, with 16 bases between them. The CDR3 DNA is TGCGCCAGCGGCCCTCCTGGGTGGAATAATTCACCCCTCCACTTT. Amino acid sequence: CASGPPGWNNSPLHF.

This clonotype was seen many times. The chain recombines TRBV6-5 with TRBJ2-3; D is undetermined. V was cut by 4 bases and J by 1 base, with 9 bases left in between. This CDR3 is 14 amino acids long. Germline CDR1 is MNHEY and CDR2 is SVGAGI. The CDR3 nucleotides read TGTGCCAGCAGTTTTTCCCTGGGCACAGATACGCAGTATTTT. Translation: CASSFSLGTDTQYF.

This clonotype showed up many times. One end of the junction fails to match germline, which may point to a read error. The chain couples TRBV29-1 to TRBJ1-3, with D unresolved. Germline CDR1 reads SQVTM; CDR2 reads ANQGSEA. The CDR3 is 13 residues long. The CDR3, as DNA: TGTGGTGCTAGGAAGGGTTCTGGAAATACGCTCTATTTT. This translates into CGARKGSGNTLYF.

The chain couples TRBV23-1 to TRBJ2-1; 8 bases match TRBD1. TRBV23-1 is an ORF; its function is uncertain. The V gene end was trimmed by 0 bases and the J gene end by 3 bases; junction bases not matched to a gene: 16. The CDR3 totals 20 residues. The CDR3 DNA follows: TGCGCCAGCAGTCAATCGCGGGACAGGAAAACCGAGGAACTCTACAATGAGCAGTTCTTC. Translated: CASSQSRDRKTEELYNEQFF.